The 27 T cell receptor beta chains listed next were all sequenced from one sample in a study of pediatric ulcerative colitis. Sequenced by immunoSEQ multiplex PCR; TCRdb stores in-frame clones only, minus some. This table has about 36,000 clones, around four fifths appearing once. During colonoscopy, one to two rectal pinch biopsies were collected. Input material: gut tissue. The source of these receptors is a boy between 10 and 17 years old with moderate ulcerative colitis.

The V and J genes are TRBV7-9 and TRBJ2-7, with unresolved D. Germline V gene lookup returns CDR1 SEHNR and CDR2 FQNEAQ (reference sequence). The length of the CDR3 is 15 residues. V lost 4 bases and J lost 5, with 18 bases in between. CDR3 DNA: TGTGCCAGCAGCTCCGGGCCGATACTTTTCAACGAGCAGTACTTC. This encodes CASSSGPILFNEQYF.

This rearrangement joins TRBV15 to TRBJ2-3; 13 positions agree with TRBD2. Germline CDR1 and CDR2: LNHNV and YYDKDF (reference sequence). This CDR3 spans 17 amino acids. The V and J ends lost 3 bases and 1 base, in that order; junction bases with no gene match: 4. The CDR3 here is CATSSRTSGRRTDTQYF. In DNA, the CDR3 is TGTGCCACCAGCAGCCGGACTAGCGGGAGACGCACAGATACGCAGTATTTT.

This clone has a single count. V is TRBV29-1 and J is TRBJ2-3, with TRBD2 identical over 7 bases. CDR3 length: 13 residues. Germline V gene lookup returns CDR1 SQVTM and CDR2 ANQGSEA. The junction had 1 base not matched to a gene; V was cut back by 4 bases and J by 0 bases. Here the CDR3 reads CSVGGGSTDTQYF. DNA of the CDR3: TGCAGCGTTGGGGGGGGGAGCACAGATACGCAGTATTTT.

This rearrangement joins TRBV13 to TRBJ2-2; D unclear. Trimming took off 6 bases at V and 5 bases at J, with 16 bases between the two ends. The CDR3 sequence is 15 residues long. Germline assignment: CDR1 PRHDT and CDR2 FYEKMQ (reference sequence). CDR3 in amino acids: CASSRSLAETGELFF. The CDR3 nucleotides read TGTGCCAGCAGTCGATCATTAGCAGAGACCGGGGAGCTGTTTTTT.

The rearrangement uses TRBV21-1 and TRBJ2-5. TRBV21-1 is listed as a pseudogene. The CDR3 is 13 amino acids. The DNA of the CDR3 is TGTGCCAGCAGCAAAGCCTTAGGAGAGACCCAGTACTTC. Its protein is CASSKALGETQYF.

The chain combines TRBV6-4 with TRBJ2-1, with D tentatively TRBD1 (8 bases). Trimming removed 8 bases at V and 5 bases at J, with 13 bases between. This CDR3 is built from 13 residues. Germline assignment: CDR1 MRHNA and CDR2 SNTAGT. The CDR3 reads CASATGGDNEQFF. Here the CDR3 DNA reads TGTGCCAGCGCAACAGGGGGGGACAATGAGCAGTTCTTC.

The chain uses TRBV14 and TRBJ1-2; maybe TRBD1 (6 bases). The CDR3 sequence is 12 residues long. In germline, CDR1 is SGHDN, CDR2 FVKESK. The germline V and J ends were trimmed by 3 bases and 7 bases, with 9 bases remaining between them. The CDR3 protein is CASSHSGAGYTF. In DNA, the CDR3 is TGTGCCAGCAGCCACTCAGGGGCTGGCTACACCTTC.

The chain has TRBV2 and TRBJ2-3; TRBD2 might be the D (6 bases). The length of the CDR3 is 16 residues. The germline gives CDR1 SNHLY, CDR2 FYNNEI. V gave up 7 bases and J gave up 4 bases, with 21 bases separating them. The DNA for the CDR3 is TGTGCCAGCACCCTAAGAGGCGGGGCAGGGTCAGATACGCAGTATTTT. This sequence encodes CASTLRGGAGSDTQYF.

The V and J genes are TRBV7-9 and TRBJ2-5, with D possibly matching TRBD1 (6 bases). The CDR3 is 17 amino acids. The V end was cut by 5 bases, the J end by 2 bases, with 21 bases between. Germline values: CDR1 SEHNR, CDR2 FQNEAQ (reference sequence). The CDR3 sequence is CASSQGRQANLQETQYF. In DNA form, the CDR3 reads TGTGCCAGCAGCCAAGGCCGACAGGCAAACTTACAAGAGACCCAGTACTTC.

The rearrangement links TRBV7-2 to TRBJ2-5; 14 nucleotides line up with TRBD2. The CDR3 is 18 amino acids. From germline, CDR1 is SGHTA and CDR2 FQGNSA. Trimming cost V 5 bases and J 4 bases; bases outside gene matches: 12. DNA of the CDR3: TGTGCCAGCAGCCTTAGACTAGCGGGAGGGCCGTCGGGAGAGACCCAGTACTTC. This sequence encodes CASSLRLAGGPSGETQYF.

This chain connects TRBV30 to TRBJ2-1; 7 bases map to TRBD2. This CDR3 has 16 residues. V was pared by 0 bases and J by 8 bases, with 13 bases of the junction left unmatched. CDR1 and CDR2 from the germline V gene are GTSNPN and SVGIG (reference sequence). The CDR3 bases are TGTGCCTGGAGTGTCCGGCGAGCGGGACTTTTGGATGAGCAGTTCTTC. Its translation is CAWSVRRAGLLDEQFF.

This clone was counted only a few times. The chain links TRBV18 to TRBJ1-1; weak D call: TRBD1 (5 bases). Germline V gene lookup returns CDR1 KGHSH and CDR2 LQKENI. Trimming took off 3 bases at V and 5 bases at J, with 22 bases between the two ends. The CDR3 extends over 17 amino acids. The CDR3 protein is CASSPNPQAFGGTEAFF. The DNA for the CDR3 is TGTGCCAGCTCACCGAACCCCCAGGCGTTCGGGGGGACTGAAGCTTTCTTT.

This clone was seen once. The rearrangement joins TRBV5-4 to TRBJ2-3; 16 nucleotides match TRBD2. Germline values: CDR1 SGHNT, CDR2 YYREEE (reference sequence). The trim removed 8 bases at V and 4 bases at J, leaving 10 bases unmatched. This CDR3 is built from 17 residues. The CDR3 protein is CASSPGLAGGQADTQYF. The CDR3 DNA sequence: TGTGCCAGTTCGCCGGGACTAGCGGGGGGGCAGGCAGATACGCAGTATTTT.

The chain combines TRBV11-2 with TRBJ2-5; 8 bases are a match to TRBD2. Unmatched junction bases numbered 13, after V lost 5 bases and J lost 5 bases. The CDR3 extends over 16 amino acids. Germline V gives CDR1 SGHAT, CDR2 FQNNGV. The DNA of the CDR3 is TGTGCCAGCAGCGTCGCTGTCGGGGGGGGCAGGGAGACCCAGTACTTC. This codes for CASSVAVGGGRETQYF.

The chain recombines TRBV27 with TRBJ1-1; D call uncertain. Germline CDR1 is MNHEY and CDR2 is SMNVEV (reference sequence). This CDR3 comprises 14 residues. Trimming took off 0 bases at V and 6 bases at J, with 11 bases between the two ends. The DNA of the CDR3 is TGTGCCAGCAGTTTATCTAATTACGTGGCTGAAGCTTTCTTT. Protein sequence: CASSLSNYVAEAFF.

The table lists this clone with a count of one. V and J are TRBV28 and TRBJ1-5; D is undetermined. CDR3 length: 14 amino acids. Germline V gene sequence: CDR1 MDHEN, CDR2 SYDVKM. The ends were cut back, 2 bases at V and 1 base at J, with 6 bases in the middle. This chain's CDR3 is CASSLRFSNQPQHF. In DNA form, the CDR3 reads TGTGCCAGCAGTTTAAGGTTCAGCAATCAGCCCCAGCATTTT.

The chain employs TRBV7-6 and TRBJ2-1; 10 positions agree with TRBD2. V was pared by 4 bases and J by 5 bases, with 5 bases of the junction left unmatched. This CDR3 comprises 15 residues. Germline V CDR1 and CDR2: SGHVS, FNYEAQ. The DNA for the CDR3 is TGTGCCAGCAGCTGGACTAGCGGCCCGCACAATGAGCAGTTCTTC. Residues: CASSWTSGPHNEQFF.

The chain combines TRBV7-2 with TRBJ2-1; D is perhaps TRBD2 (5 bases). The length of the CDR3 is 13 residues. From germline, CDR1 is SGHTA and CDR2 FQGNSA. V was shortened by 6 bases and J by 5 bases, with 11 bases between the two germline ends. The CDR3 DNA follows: TGTGCCAGCAGATTTAGAGGGAACAATGAGCAGTTCTTC. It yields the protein CASRFRGNNEQFF.

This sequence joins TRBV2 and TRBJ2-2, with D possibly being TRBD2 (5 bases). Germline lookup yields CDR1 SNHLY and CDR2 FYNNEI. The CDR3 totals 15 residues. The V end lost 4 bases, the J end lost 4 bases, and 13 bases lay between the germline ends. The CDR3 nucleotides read TGTGCCAGCAGTGGGGGATTGGGGAGCACCGGGGAGCTGTTTTTT. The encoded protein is CASSGGLGSTGELFF. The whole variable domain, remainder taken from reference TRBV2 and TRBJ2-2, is EPEVTQTPSHQVTQMGQEVILRCVPISNHLYFYWYRQILGQKVEFLVSFYNNEISEKSEIFDDQFSVERPDGSNFTLKIRSTKLEDSAMYFCASSGGLGSTGELFFGEGSRLTVL.

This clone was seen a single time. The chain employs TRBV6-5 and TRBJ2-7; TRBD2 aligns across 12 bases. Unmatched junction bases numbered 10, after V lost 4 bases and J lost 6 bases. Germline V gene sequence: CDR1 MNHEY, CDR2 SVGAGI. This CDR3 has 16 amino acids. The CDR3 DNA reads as TGTGCCAGCAGTTCCCAACCGACTAGCGGGAGCGGCGAGCAGTACTTC. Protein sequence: CASSSQPTSGSGEQYF.

In DNA, the CDR3 is TGTGCCAGCAGCTTAGTTGGTTTAGCGGGAGGGCCCGGTGAGCAGTTCTTC. This codes for CASSLVGLAGGPGEQFF. The genes are TRBV7-6 and TRBJ2-1; 11 nucleotides match TRBD2. From germline, CDR1 is SGHVS and CDR2 FNYEAQ. Trimming cost V 1 base and J 9 bases; bases outside gene matches: 11. The CDR3 is made up of 17 amino acids. Together with reference TRBV7-6 and TRBJ2-1, the CDR3 gives the full variable domain: GAGVSQSPRYKVTKRGQDVALRCDPISGHVSLYWYRQALGQGPEFLTYFNYEAQQDKSGLPNDRFSAERPEGSISTLTIQRTEQRDSAMYRCASSLVGLAGGPGEQFFGPGTRLTVL.

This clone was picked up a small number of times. CDR3 sequence (DNA): TGTGCCAGCAGCCAACGTTCAGATACGCAGTATTTT. Encoded protein: CASSQRSDTQYF. The chain uses TRBV14 and TRBJ2-3; no clear D. This CDR3 has 12 amino acids. Per the germline V gene, CDR1 is SGHDN and CDR2 is FVKESK. Between the trimmed V and J ends, which lost 2 bases and 4 bases, there was a span of 4 bases.

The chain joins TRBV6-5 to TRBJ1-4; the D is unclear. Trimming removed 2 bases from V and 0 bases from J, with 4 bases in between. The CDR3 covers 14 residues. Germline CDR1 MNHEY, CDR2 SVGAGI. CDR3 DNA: TGTGCCAGCAGTTACGGCTCAACTAATGAAAAACTGTTTTTT. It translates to CASSYGSTNEKLFF.

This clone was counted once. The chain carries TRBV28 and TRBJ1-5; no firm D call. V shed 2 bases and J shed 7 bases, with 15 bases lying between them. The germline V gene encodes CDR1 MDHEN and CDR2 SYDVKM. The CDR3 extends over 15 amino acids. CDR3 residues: CASSLDPTRLQPQHF. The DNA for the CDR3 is TGTGCCAGCAGTTTAGATCCAACCCGCCTCCAGCCCCAGCATTTT.

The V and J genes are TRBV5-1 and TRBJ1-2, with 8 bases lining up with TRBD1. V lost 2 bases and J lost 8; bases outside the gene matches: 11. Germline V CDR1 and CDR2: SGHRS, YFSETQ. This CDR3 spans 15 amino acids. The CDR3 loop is CASSFNGQGVGGYTF. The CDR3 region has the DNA TGCGCCAGCAGCTTCAACGGACAGGGAGTAGGAGGCTACACCTTC.

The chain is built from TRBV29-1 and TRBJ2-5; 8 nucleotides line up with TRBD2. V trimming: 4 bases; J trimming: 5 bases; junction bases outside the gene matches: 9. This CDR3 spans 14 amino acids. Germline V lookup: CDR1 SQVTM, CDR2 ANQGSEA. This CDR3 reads CSVGVAGFRETQYF. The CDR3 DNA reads TGCAGCGTTGGGGTAGCGGGGTTTCGGGAGACCCAGTACTTC. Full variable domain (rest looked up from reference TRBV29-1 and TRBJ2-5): SAVISQKPSRDICQRGTSLTIQCQVDSQVTMMFWYRQQPGQSLTLIATANQGSEATYESGFVIDKFPISRPNLTFSTLTVSNMSPEDSSIYLCSVGVAGFRETQYFGPGTRLLVL.

The CDR3 bases are TGTGCCAGCAGCTTGGGGCGGGGGGGCCAAGCCGAACAGTGTTACTTC. The encoded protein is CASSLGRGGQAEQCYF. J is TRBJ2-5 and V is TRBV5-4; 9 bases agree with TRBD2. CDR1 SGHNT and CDR2 YYREEE come from the germline V gene (reference sequence). This CDR3 comprises 16 residues. J was trimmed by 14 bases and V by 0 bases; bases with no gene match: 17.